A single sample is the source of the 14 T cell receptor beta chains below, sequenced in a study of T-cell memory formation after mild COVID-19. Each CDR3 protein is one row after TCRdb ran MiXCR on the 5' RACE reads. The sample shows more than 250,000 distinct CDR3 sequences, approximately 15% of them seen only once. Input material: PBMCs or a T cell subset sorted from them (not recorded which). Source of these receptors: a man aged 18 to 30 who had mild COVID-19 (a few samples of this study predate the infection). Cell type and time point are not known.

V and J are TRBV12-3 or TRBV12-4 and TRBJ1-2, with 8 bases identical to TRBD1. V was pared by 2 bases and J by 7 bases, with 6 bases of the junction left unmatched. The CDR3 totals 14 residues. The CDR3 protein is CASSLRTGLSGYTF. The CDR3 DNA reads as TGTGCCAGCAGTTTAAGGACAGGGTTGAGTGGCTACACCTTC.

This clonotype appeared a few times. V usage is TRBV4-1 and J usage is TRBJ2-2; D may be TRBD2 (5 bases). CDR1 and CDR2 from the germline V gene are MGHRA and YSYEKL. The V and J ends lost 4 bases and 3 bases respectively, with 15 bases between them. The CDR3 has 16 residues. The CDR3 spells CASSPSGNRHTGELFF. Here the CDR3 DNA reads TGCGCCAGCAGCCCCTCCGGGAACCGTCACACCGGGGAGCTGTTTTTT.

This clonotype was observed a single time. The chain recombines TRBV11-2 with TRBJ2-5; 11 bases map to TRBD1. This CDR3 comprises 17 residues. The V gene's germline CDR1 is SGHAT and CDR2 FQNNGV. With V trimmed by 4 bases and J by 5 bases, 12 bases remained unmatched. The CDR3 loop is CASSWGGTGGWEETQYF. The CDR3 DNA sequence: TGTGCCAGCAGCTGGGGGGGGACAGGGGGATGGGAGGAGACCCAGTACTTC.

This clonotype has just one count. The rearrangement uses TRBV18 and TRBJ2-7; D unresolved. Germline V CDR1 and CDR2: KGHSH, LQKENI. Trimming cost V 3 bases and J 3 bases, with 6 bases left between them. The CDR3 consists of 12 residues. CDR3 residues: CASSPTIYEQYF. The CDR3 nucleotides are TGTGCCAGCTCACCTACGATCTACGAGCAGTACTTC.

This clonotype came up a few times. The chain recombines TRBV20-1 with TRBJ1-1; possible D gene TRBD1, 5 bases. The V gene's germline CDR1 is DFQATT and CDR2 SNEGSKA (reference sequence). V dropped 5 bases and J dropped 1 base, with 11 bases sitting between them. The CDR3 is 13 amino acids. CDR3 DNA sequence: TGCAGTGCTTTGCCCGGGACGAACACTGAAGCTTTCTTT. Translating it yields CSALPGTNTEAFF.

This clonotype was counted only a few times. This rearrangement joins TRBV4-1 to TRBJ1-3; no definite D call. The germline V and J ends were trimmed by 2 bases and 0 bases, with 11 bases remaining between them. The CDR3 sequence is 16 residues long. Germline V gene data show CDR1 as MGHRA and CDR2 as YSYEKL. CDR3 region: CASSQPSANSGNTIYF. The CDR3 region has the DNA TGCGCCAGCAGCCAACCATCGGCGAACTCTGGAAACACCATATATTTT.

Only a few counts were recorded for this clonotype. This chain joins TRBV5-1 and TRBJ2-1, with 13 bases that match TRBD2. Unmatched junction bases numbered 13, after V lost 7 bases and J lost 6 bases. This CDR3 has 17 amino acids. Germline CDR1 and CDR2: SGHRS and YFSETQ. CDR3 loop: CASAGTSGVAPSNEQFF. CDR3 DNA: TGCGCCAGCGCTGGGACTAGCGGGGTGGCGCCCTCCAATGAGCAGTTCTTC. Complete variable domain (other parts from reference TRBV5-1 and TRBJ2-1): KAGVTQTPRYLIKTRGQQVTLSCSPISGHRSVSWYQQTPGQGLQFLFEYFSETQRNKGNFPGRFSGRQFSNSRSEMNVSTLELGDSALYLCASAGTSGVAPSNEQFFGPGTRLTVL.

A few counts support this clonotype. The J gene is TRBJ1-6, the V gene TRBV10-3, with D possibly matching TRBD1 (6 bases). This CDR3 contains 17 residues. The ends were cut back, 5 bases at V and 0 bases at J, with 14 bases in the middle. Germline lookup yields CDR1 ENHRY and CDR2 SYGVKD. The CDR3 DNA reads TGTGCCATCAGTAGCGTACAGGGTTACTCCTATAATTCACCCCTCCACTTT. This encodes CAISSVQGYSYNSPLHF.

There are many counts of this clonotype. The gene calls are TRBV7-8 and TRBJ2-1; D is perhaps TRBD2 (7 bases). The CDR3 runs 15 residues. The germline gives CDR1 SGHVS, CDR2 FQNEAQ. Trimming stripped 3 bases from V and 0 bases from J, with 9 bases between. CDR3 protein: CASSFRGASYNEQFF. The DNA for the CDR3 is TGTGCCAGCAGCTTTCGGGGGGCCTCCTACAATGAGCAGTTCTTC.

This clonotype was detected ten times or more. The chain has TRBV7-2 and TRBJ2-3; D call uncertain. This CDR3 contains 14 residues. Deletions cut 2 bases from V and 2 bases from J, with 8 bases between. Per germline, CDR1 SGHTA and CDR2 FQGNSA. The CDR3 spells CASSLPRATDTQYF. Here the CDR3 DNA reads TGTGCCAGCAGCTTACCCCGGGCCACAGATACGCAGTATTTT.

The chain couples TRBV24-1 to TRBJ2-5; D remains ambiguous. The CDR3 has 14 amino acids. CDR1 is KGHDR, CDR2 SFDVKD, per germline. The ends were cut back, 1 base at V and 1 base at J, with 6 bases in the middle. CDR3 region: CATSDFGRQETQYF. CDR3 sequence (DNA): TGTGCCACCAGTGATTTCGGGCGCCAAGAGACCCAGTACTTC.

This chain uses TRBV24-1 with TRBJ1-5; D unresolved. The CDR3 runs to 14 residues. V lost 3 bases and J 6 bases, leaving 11 bases between the germline ends. CDR1 is KGHDR, CDR2 SFDVKD, per germline. CDR3 region: CATSDAGQSQPQHF. The DNA of the CDR3 is TGTGCCACCAGTGATGCAGGCCAAAGTCAGCCCCAGCATTTT.

This clonotype was found a few times. This rearrangement joins TRBV7-2 to TRBJ2-5; 7 positions match TRBD2. CDR1 and CDR2 from the germline V gene are SGHTA and FQGNSA. V dropped 5 bases and J dropped 5; count of bases not matched to a gene: 8. The CDR3 sequence is 14 residues long. The DNA of the CDR3 is TGTGCCAGCAGCAGTGCGCCCGGGGGGGAGACCCAGTACTTC. This encodes CASSSAPGGETQYF.

This clonotype was recorded a few times. The chain combines TRBV5-1 with TRBJ1-2; D perhaps matches TRBD1 (5 bases). CDR1 is SGHRS, CDR2 YFSETQ, per germline. The CDR3 extends over 15 amino acids. The ends were cut back, 0 bases at V and 8 bases at J, with 17 bases in the middle. The CDR3 here is CASSLETEGWIGYTF. In nucleotides, the CDR3 is TGCGCCAGCAGCTTGGAGACGGAGGGGTGGATCGGCTACACCTTC.